This TCR beta chain stems from a study of identifying expanded T cells in peripheral blood. Points from the study as a whole: Differentially abundant clones: around 1.2 between replicates, 15 to 17 at approximately two weeks, over 18 at four. Clone count variance between roughly 2-week samples rose with total template count.

Worth noting for this clone: Its antigen is still unknown.

Between the trimmed V and J ends, which lost 8 bases and 3 bases, there was a span of 13 bases. There are 13 residues in the CDR3. Germline lookup yields CDR1 SNHLY and CDR2 FYNNEI. Healthy donors had no documented immune events, such as infections, while sampled. TCRdb's copy holds only in-frame clones and misses some; the assay was immunoSEQ multiplex PCR. This table has 100,000 to 150,000 clones, approximately 86% appearing once. Source material: blood. V and J are TRBV2 and TRBJ1-2; D gene ambiguous. The sequence came from a person aged 18-70 years in good health. CDR3 DNA: TGTGCCAGCTCAGCCCGAGGTGACTATGGCTACACCTTC. Its protein is CASSARGDYGYTF.